These 5 T cell receptor beta chains were sequenced from one sample in a study of identical twins' blood T cells. TCRdb called the 5' RACE reads again in MiXCR, with one record for every CDR3 protein. The sample has 350,000 to 400,000 distinct CDR3 sequences, under 30% seen once; the top ten hold about 6%. The specimen was PBMCs. These TCRs come from a woman aged 18-49 years in good health.

This clonotype was detected a few times. V usage is TRBV10-3 and J usage is TRBJ2-1, with 9 bases matching TRBD2. The V and J ends lost 0 bases and 8 bases, in that order; junction bases with no gene match: 5. CDR1 is ENHRY and CDR2 is SYGVKD in the germline V gene. The CDR3 is made up of 15 amino acids. The CDR3 sequence is CAISESSGSFHEQFF. As DNA, the CDR3 is TGTGCCATCAGTGAGTCTAGCGGGAGTTTCCATGAGCAGTTCTTC.

This clonotype is a singleton in its sample. A single base separates this from a much larger clone, so it may be a read error. The chain carries TRBV20-1 and TRBJ1-5; 11 nucleotides line up with TRBD1. The CDR3 spans 15 residues. V shed 4 bases, J shed 5 bases, and the junction held 7 bases outside the gene matches. Per the germline V gene, CDR1 is DFQATT and CDR2 is SNEGSKA (reference sequence). CDR3 residues: CSAMLDRGLDQPQHF. The DNA for the CDR3 is TGCAGTGCTATGCTGGACAGGGGGCTGGATCAGCCCCAGCATTTT.

The chain is built from TRBV29-1 and TRBJ2-2, with a possible D match to TRBD1 (5 bases). Per germline, CDR1 SQVTM and CDR2 ANQGSEA. Between the trimmed V and J ends, which lost 5 bases and 6 bases, there was a span of 13 bases. CDR3 length equals 13 residues. The CDR3 DNA reads as TGCAGCGTTCGTCAGGGAAAGGCCGGGGAGCTGTTTTTT. Residues: CSVRQGKAGELFF.

There are a few counts of this clonotype. At one of its ends the junction is not consistent with the germline gene, which may arise from a read error. V gene TRBV7-7 combines with J gene TRBJ1-2, with TRBD1 as a possible D gene (5 bases). Germline V gene sequence: CDR1 SSHAT, CDR2 FNYEAQ (reference sequence). The CDR3 spans 14 residues. CDR3: CASSLVSGSSGYTF. Written as DNA, the CDR3 is TGTGCTAGCAGCTTAGTGTCAGGGAGTAGTGGCTACACCTTC.

This clonotype was observed a few times. The chain is built from TRBV6-2 or TRBV6-3 and TRBJ1-1; TRBD1 matches 12 bases. The trim removed 0 bases at V and 6 bases at J, leaving 14 bases unmatched. The CDR3 length is 19 residues. Germline V CDR1 and CDR2: MNHEY, SVGEGT. The CDR3 coding sequence is TGTGCCAGCAGTTACTCCGGGACAGGGGGCGCGAGATTGTTGGCTGAAGCTTTCTTT. It encodes CASSYSGTGGARLLAEAFF.